These 19 T cell receptor beta chains were sequenced from one sample in a study of T cells in localized non-small cell lung cancer. Measured with immunoSEQ multiplex PCR; TCRdb has only the in-frame clones, and not every one. Here the sample spans around 130,000 clones, approximately 88% being singletons. Sequenced material: peripheral blood, taken before any cancer treatment. Source of these receptors: a female donor at least 60 years old with stage I lung adenocarcinoma.

This sequence joins TRBV19 and TRBJ2-1; D perhaps matches TRBD1 (6 bases). This CDR3 comprises 15 residues. Deletions cut 4 bases from V and 0 bases from J, with 10 bases between. CDR1 and CDR2 from the germline V gene are LNHDA and SQIVND (reference sequence). The CDR3 here is CASSKDSVSYNEQFF. The CDR3 nucleotides are TGTGCCAGTAGTAAGGACAGTGTCTCCTACAATGAGCAGTTCTTC.

This clone was found once. The J gene is TRBJ1-5, the V gene TRBV4-1; D is ambiguous. Germline CDR1 and CDR2: MGHRA and YSYEKL. This CDR3 region has 14 residues. Trimming took 0 bases from V and 4 from J, leaving 7 bases between them. The CDR3 reads CASSQERENQPQHF. The CDR3 DNA reads as TGCGCCAGCAGCCAAGAGCGGGAAAATCAGCCCCAGCATTTT.

The chain uses TRBV5-1 and TRBJ2-3; D is possibly TRBD1 or TRBD2 (7 bases each). Per the germline V gene, CDR1 is SGHRS and CDR2 is YFSETQ. The CDR3 is 15 amino acids. Trimming pared 5 bases from V and 4 bases from J, leaving 17 bases between. DNA for the CDR3: TGCGCCAGCAGGAAGACAGGGAGGGGCCCAGATACGCAGTATTTT. It translates to CASRKTGRGPDTQYF.

This clone was recorded a few times. The rearrangement links TRBV9 to TRBJ1-2; maybe TRBD1 (5 bases). Between the trimmed V and J ends, which lost 7 bases and 7 bases, there was a span of 14 bases. Germline lookup yields CDR1 SGDLS and CDR2 YYNGEE. CDR3 size: 12 residues. The CDR3 loop is CASRPPGSGYTF. CDR3 bases: TGTGCCAGCCGTCCCCCAGGGTCTGGCTACACCTTC.

The rearrangement uses TRBV6-5 and TRBJ1-1; D is undetermined. Looked up from germline, CDR1 is MNHEY and CDR2 is SVGAGI. V lost 7 bases to trimming and J lost 6 bases, with 9 bases between them. CDR3 size: 11 residues. The CDR3: CASTRQAEAFF. The CDR3 nucleotides are TGTGCCAGCACGCGCCAGGCTGAAGCTTTCTTT.

The V and J genes are TRBV5-6 and TRBJ1-1, with unresolved D. Germline lookup yields CDR1 SGHDT and CDR2 YYEEEE. This CDR3 spans 13 amino acids. Trimming took off 5 bases at V and 1 base at J, with 9 bases between the two ends. The CDR3 sequence: CASRAEKNTEAFF. The CDR3 DNA reads as TGTGCCAGCAGAGCGGAGAAGAACACTGAAGCTTTCTTT.

This clone was found once. The chain links TRBV6-6 to TRBJ2-5, with TRBD1 matching 9 bases. V shed 7 bases and J 2 bases; nucleotides not matched to a gene: 11. This CDR3 has 16 residues. The germline CDR1 and CDR2 sequences are MNHNY and SVGAGI (reference sequence). The CDR3 loop is CASTRQWTGVQETQYF. The DNA of the CDR3 is TGTGCCAGCACTAGGCAGTGGACAGGGGTTCAAGAGACCCAGTACTTC.

This chain connects TRBV7-2 to TRBJ2-5, with 9 bases that match TRBD1. The germline V gene has CDR1 SGHTA and CDR2 FQGNSA. CDR3 size: 14 residues. After removal of 1 base from V and 5 bases from J, the junction contained 2 bases not matched to a gene. Here the CDR3 reads CASSLGGTGETQYF. In DNA, the CDR3 is TGTGCCAGCAGCTTAGGGGGGACAGGGGAGACCCAGTACTTC.

CDR3 sequence: CASSHIGISDTQYF. The CDR3 DNA reads as TGTGCCAGCAGTCACATCGGGATTTCAGATACGCAGTATTTT. J is TRBJ2-3 and V is TRBV6-6; D is perhaps TRBD2 (5 bases). Germline V gives CDR1 MNHNY, CDR2 SVGAGI (reference sequence). This CDR3 is built from 14 residues. Deletions cut 5 bases from V and 4 bases from J, with 13 bases between.

The chain has TRBV29-1 and TRBJ2-7; the D gene could be TRBD1 or TRBD2 (6 bases each). This CDR3 is 13 amino acids long. Germline-derived CDR1 and CDR2 are SQVTM and ANQGSEA. The V gene lost 7 bases and the J gene lost 5 bases, with 18 bases spanning the gap. CDR3 bases: TGCAGCGACTCGATAGGGGGGTCCCACGAGCAGTACTTC. Protein: CSDSIGGSHEQYF.

The chain recombines TRBV2 with TRBJ2-2; D is undetermined. This CDR3 spans 13 amino acids. CDR1 and CDR2 from the germline V gene are SNHLY and FYNNEI. V was pared by 6 bases and J by 3 bases, with 8 bases between. In DNA form, the CDR3 reads TGTGCCAGCAGATTGACCGACACCGGGGAGCTGTTTTTT. Its protein is CASRLTDTGELFF.

This chain connects TRBV11-3 to TRBJ2-1; 14 bases map to TRBD2. Germline V gives CDR1 SGHNT, CDR2 YENEEA. V dropped 4 bases and J dropped 8; count of bases not matched to a gene: 4. The CDR3 totals 15 residues. This chain's CDR3 is CASSSTSGREDEQFF. In nucleotides, the CDR3 is TGTGCCAGCAGCTCGACTAGCGGGAGGGAGGATGAGCAGTTCTTC.

The gene calls are TRBV5-1 and TRBJ2-5, with TRBD1 matching 9 bases. J lost 5 bases, V lost 4 bases, and 9 bases had no gene match. The CDR3 is made up of 15 amino acids. In germline, CDR1 is SGHRS, CDR2 YFSETQ. CDR3 amino acids: CASSAAGTGTETQYF. The CDR3 DNA is TGCGCCAGCAGCGCCGCCGGGACAGGGACGGAGACCCAGTACTTC.

The chain uses TRBV10-2 and TRBJ1-3, with D possibly being TRBD1 (5 bases). The CDR3 runs 14 residues. CDR1 is WSHSY, CDR2 SAAADI, per germline. V lost 7 bases and J 2 bases, leaving 12 bases between the germline ends. The CDR3 bases are TGCGCCAGCACCTACGACAGTGCTGGAAACACCATATATTTT. This sequence encodes CASTYDSAGNTIYF.

The chain links TRBV7-2 to TRBJ2-3, with a tentative D call TRBD2 (6 bases). In germline, CDR1 is SGHTA, CDR2 FQGNSA. CDR3 length: 14 amino acids. With 5 bases removed from V and 3 bases from J, the gap between germline ends came to 12 bases. CDR3 nucleotides: TGTGCCAGCAGCCCAGACGGGAGTACAGATACGCAGTATTTT. Amino acid sequence: CASSPDGSTDTQYF.

This rearrangement joins TRBV27 to TRBJ2-6; 7 bases are a match to TRBD1. Germline values: CDR1 MNHEY, CDR2 SMNVEV (reference sequence). The trim removed 4 bases at V and 0 bases at J, leaving 6 bases unmatched. The CDR3 consists of 17 residues. The CDR3 sequence: CASSYRDSGSGANVLTF. The DNA of the CDR3 is TGTGCCAGCAGTTACCGGGACAGCGGCTCTGGGGCCAACGTCCTGACTTTC.

CDR3 protein: CASSQDSPGTTAGETQYF. The CDR3 nucleotides are TGCGCCAGCAGCCAAGATAGCCCCGGGACCACAGCGGGAGAGACCCAGTACTTC. V usage is TRBV4-1 and J usage is TRBJ2-5, with TRBD2 as a possible D gene (6 bases). V lost 0 bases and J lost 4, with 21 bases in between. Germline CDR1 MGHRA, CDR2 YSYEKL. The CDR3 runs 18 residues.

The CDR3 DNA reads as TGTGCCAGCAGCTTAGCGCGGGGTGTGGGCGAAAGCTCCTACAATGAGCAGTTCTTC. This codes for CASSLARGVGESSYNEQFF. The rearrangement uses TRBV7-9 and TRBJ2-1; weak D call: TRBD2 (6 bases). This CDR3 comprises 19 residues. Germline assignment: CDR1 SEHNR and CDR2 FQNEAQ (reference sequence). Trimming pared 0 bases from V and 0 bases from J, leaving 18 bases between. The complete variable domain, with remaining parts taken from reference TRBV7-9 and TRBJ2-1, reads DTGVSQNPRHKITKRGQNVTFRCDPISEHNRLYWYRQTLGQGPEFLTYFQNEAQLEKSRLLSDRFSAERPKGSFSTLEIQRTEQGDSAMYLCASSLARGVGESSYNEQFFGPGTRLTVL.

The rearrangement links TRBV9 to TRBJ2-3, with D possibly being TRBD1 or TRBD2 (5 bases each). This CDR3 spans 15 amino acids. Deletions cut 2 bases from V and 0 bases from J, with 10 bases between. Germline loops: CDR1 SGDLS, CDR2 YYNGEE. DNA for the CDR3: TGTGCCAGCAGCGTTTATCGGGACAGCACAGATACGCAGTATTTT. Translating gives CASSVYRDSTDTQYF.